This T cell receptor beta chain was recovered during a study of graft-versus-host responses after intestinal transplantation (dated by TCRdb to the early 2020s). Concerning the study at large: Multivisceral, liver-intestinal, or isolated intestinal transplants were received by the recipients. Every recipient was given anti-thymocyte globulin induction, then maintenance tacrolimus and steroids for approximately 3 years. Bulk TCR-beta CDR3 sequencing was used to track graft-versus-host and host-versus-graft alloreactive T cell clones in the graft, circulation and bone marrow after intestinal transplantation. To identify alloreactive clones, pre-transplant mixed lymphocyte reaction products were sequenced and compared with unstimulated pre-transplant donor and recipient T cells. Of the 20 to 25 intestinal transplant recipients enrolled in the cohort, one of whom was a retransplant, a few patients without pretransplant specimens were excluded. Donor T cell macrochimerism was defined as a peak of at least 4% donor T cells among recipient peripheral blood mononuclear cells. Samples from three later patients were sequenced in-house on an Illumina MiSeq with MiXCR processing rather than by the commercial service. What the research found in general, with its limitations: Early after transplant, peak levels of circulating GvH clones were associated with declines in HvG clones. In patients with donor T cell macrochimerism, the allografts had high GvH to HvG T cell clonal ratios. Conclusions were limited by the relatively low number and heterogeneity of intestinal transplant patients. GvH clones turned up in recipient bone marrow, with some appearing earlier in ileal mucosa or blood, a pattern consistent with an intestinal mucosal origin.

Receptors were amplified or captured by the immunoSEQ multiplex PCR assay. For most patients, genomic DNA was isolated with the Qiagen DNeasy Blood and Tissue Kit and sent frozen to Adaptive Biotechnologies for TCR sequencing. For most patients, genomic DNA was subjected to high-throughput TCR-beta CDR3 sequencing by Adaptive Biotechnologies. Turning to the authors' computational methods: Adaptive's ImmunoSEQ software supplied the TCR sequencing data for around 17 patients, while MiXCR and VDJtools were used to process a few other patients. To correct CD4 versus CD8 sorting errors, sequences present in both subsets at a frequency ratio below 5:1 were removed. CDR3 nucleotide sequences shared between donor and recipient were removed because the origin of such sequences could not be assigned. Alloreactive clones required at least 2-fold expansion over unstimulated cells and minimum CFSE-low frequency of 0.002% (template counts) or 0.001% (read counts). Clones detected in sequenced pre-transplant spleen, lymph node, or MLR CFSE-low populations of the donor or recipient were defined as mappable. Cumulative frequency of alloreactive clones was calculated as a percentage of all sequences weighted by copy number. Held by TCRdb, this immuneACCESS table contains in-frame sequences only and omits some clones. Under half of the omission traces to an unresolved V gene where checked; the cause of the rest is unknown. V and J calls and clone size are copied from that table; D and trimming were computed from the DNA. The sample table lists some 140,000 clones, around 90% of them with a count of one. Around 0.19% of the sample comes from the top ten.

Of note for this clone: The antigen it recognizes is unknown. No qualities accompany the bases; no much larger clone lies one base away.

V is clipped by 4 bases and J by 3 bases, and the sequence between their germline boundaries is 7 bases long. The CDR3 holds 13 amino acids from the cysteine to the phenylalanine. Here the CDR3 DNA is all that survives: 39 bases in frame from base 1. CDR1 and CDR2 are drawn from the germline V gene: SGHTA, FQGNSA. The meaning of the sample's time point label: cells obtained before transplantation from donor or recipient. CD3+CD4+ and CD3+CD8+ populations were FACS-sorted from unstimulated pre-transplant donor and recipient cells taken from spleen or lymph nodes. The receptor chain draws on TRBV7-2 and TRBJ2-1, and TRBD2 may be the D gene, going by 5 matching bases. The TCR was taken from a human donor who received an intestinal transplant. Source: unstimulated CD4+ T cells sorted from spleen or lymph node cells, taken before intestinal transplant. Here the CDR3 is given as CASSSGVYNEQFF. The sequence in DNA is TGTGCCAGCAGCTCCGGGGTCTACAATGAGCAGTTCTTC.